These 8 T cell receptor beta chains share one sample of origin, sequenced in a study of blood T cell repertoires in COVID-19 (dated by TCRdb to about 2020). The library relied on the immunoSEQ multiplex PCR assay. The table comes from immuneACCESS by way of TCRdb, which keeps in-frame sequences with V and J called. Part of the clones is missing from these tables; in studies checked, under half for an unresolved V gene and the rest for unknown reasons. The sample yields approximately 170,000 clones; more than 60% were counted once. The ten most abundant clones make up around 12% of the sample. Sequenced material: peripheral blood. The receptors were gathered from a woman in her forties or fifties with acute or convalescent COVID-19.

The table lists this clone with a few counts. The genes are TRBV2 and TRBJ1-3; TRBD1 might be the D (6 bases). This CDR3 has 18 amino acids. Germline V gives CDR1 SNHLY, CDR2 FYNNEI. V shed 4 bases and J shed 3 bases, with 22 bases lying between them. The chain's CDR3 is CASSVEGTSPTGGNTIYF. In DNA form, the CDR3 reads TGTGCCAGCAGTGTTGAGGGGACATCCCCCACCGGTGGAAACACCATATATTTT.

The rearrangement links TRBV30 to TRBJ1-2, with TRBD1 matching over 9 bases. Germline lookup yields CDR1 GTSNPN and CDR2 SVGIG (reference sequence). The CDR3 runs 12 residues. V trimming: 2 bases; J trimming: 8 bases; junction bases outside the gene matches: 3. The CDR3 protein is CAWSTGGSGYTF. The CDR3 region has the DNA TGTGCCTGGAGTACAGGGGGCAGCGGCTACACCTTC.

The rearrangement joins TRBV5-5 to TRBJ2-2; 11 nucleotides match TRBD2. V lost 0 bases to trimming and J lost 6 bases; unmatched junction nucleotides: 4. CDR3 length: 16 residues. The V gene's germline CDR1 is SGHKS and CDR2 YYEKEE (reference sequence). The CDR3 spells CASSLVLAGGAGELFF. In DNA form, the CDR3 reads TGTGCCAGCAGCTTGGTTTTAGCGGGAGGGGCCGGGGAGCTGTTTTTT.

The rearrangement uses TRBV5-1 and TRBJ2-7; D possibly corresponds to TRBD1 (6 bases). Looked up from germline, CDR1 is SGHRS and CDR2 is YFSETQ. This CDR3 comprises 17 residues. Between the trimmed V and J ends, which lost 0 bases and 0 bases, there was a span of 16 bases. The CDR3: CASSLGFGDRSSYEQYF. For the CDR3, the DNA is TGCGCCAGCAGCTTGGGATTCGGCGACAGGAGCTCCTACGAGCAGTACTTC.

DNA of the CDR3: TGTGCCAGCAGCTTGGGCCTTGGGGGACAGGGAAAAAACGGCTACACCTTC. Its translation: CASSLGLGGQGKNGYTF. The chain recombines TRBV5-4 with TRBJ1-2; TRBD1 matches at 9 bases. The CDR3 contains 17 residues. Unmatched junction bases numbered 14, after V lost 0 bases and J lost 8 bases. Germline V CDR1 and CDR2: SGHNT, YYREEE (reference sequence).

For the CDR3, the DNA is TGTGCCAGCAGCTTGACAGGTATGAACACTGAAGCTTTCTTT. Translation: CASSLTGMNTEAFF. V is TRBV7-9 and J is TRBJ1-1; tentatively, D is TRBD1 (6 bases). The CDR3 is 14 amino acids. V lost 3 bases and J 0 bases, leaving 8 bases between the germline ends. The germline V gene has CDR1 SEHNR and CDR2 FQNEAQ (reference sequence).

This chain uses TRBV11-2 with TRBJ2-2, with TRBD1 matching 9 bases. Germline values: CDR1 SGHAT, CDR2 FQNNGV. With V trimmed by 3 bases and J by 6 bases, 8 bases remained unmatched. The CDR3 sequence is 16 residues long. The DNA for the CDR3 is TGTGCCAGCAGCTTTACAGGGGGCCTCGGTGCCGGGGAGCTGTTTTTT. Its translation is CASSFTGGLGAGELFF.

This clone was recorded only once. The chain uses TRBV10-3 and TRBJ1-2; D is unclear. This CDR3 has 14 residues. Trimming took 0 bases from V and 0 from J, leaving 5 bases between them. The germline gives CDR1 ENHRY, CDR2 SYGVKD. CDR3: CAISESPSNYGYTF. CDR3 DNA sequence: TGTGCCATCAGTGAGTCCCCCTCTAACTATGGCTACACCTTC.